This T cell receptor (beta chain) stems from a study of blood T cells in healthy people across ages. The V end was cut by 2 bases, the J end by 12 bases, with 14 bases between. This CDR3 is built from 13 residues. Germline V gives CDR1 ENHRY, CDR2 SYGVKD. This clonotype was seen a few times. Then a second PCR, running about 6 to 11 cycles, was carried out with a sample-barcoded 5' primer and a J-beta primer mix. Each CDR3 protein is one row after TCRdb ran MiXCR on the 5' RACE reads. The sample yields 550,000 to 650,000 distinct CDR3 sequences, roughly a quarter seen once. The same data also went into a second study, on T cells of mothers and their children.

V and J are TRBV10-3 and TRBJ2-1; tentative D call: TRBD2 (5 bases). Sequencing input: blood. This TCR was recovered from a boy between 2 and 10 years old in good health. CDR3 in DNA: TGTGCCATCAGTGAGCGAGCGGAGGTTGGGCAGTTCTTC. This encodes CAISERAEVGQFF.